Sequencing of this T cell receptor beta chain was carried out in a study of beta chain features in type 1 diabetes. Expressed TCRB transcripts were sequenced because the entire RNA isolate underwent reverse transcription. Approximately 4 million reads was the average for naive, central memory and regulatory T cell samples. Here immunoSEQ multiplex PCR was the method, and the copy in TCRdb shows in-frame clones only, minus some. The sample has some 350,000 clones, about 14% seen once; the top ten hold about 0.016%. Notes on the study in general: Any role of HLA type in TCRB rearrangement remained unresolved here. Shorter TCRB CDR3s, moderately but significantly so, were found in Type 1 diabetes patients in all four CD4+ subsets.

The CDR3 sequence is 14 residues long. The V gene's germline CDR1 is MNHEY and CDR2 SMNVEV (reference sequence). V lost 3 bases, J lost 5 bases, and 11 bases lay in between. Once sorted, every population was more than 95% pure. Comments on this clone: The antigen is unknown.

This receptor was identified in a young woman with type 1 diabetes. What was sequenced was naive CD4+ T cells from blood. This chain links TRBV27 with TRBJ1-5; D ambiguous. The CDR3 bases are TGTGCCAGCAGTTTTAGCGAGGGCTATCAGCCCCAGCATTTT. It translates to CASSFSEGYQPQHF.